The entry below gives a single TCR beta chain sequence along with its context. Its target is not known. The data stem from a study of cytomegalovirus exposure and HLA in healthy donors. Study-level information: Membership in the Caucasian-associated ancestry cluster was found for around four fifths of almost 400 genotyped donors.

The study ran its PCR with 60 Vbeta and 13 Jbeta primers. Original methodology: Roughly 9.9 million shared chains were among the 65 million to 85 million unique TCR beta chains that a later analysis counted. Only in-frame clones appear in the TCRdb table, and some are missing; sequencing was by immunoSEQ multiplex PCR. The DNA gave D and trimming, while V, J and clone size come from that table. Found here are tens of thousands of clones, less than 80% of them singletons; the top ten hold approximately 15%. The germline gives CDR1 SQVTM, CDR2 ANQGSEA. V was shortened by 7 bases and J by 1 base, with 10 bases between the two germline ends. CDR3 length: 12 amino acids. Study results and limitations: An assumption of roughly uniform sequencing depth across donors underlay the presence/absence analyses. TCR sequences were mostly rare, though some public TCRs occurred in many donors.

The rearrangement links TRBV29-1 to TRBJ2-5; no clear D gene. The sequencing input was PBMCs. This clonotype originated in a woman aged 40 to 50 in good health and CMV-seropositive. CDR3 sequence reads: CSALASQETQYF. The CDR3 nucleotides are TGCAGCGCTCTCGCCAGCCAAGAGACCCAGTACTTC.